This TCR beta chain was found in a study of OX40 agonist ivuxolimab in advanced cancers. For the study at large: Eligibility admitted prior anti-PD-1, anti-PD-L1 or anti-CTLA-4 therapy; 35% to 40% had some. One hepatocellular carcinoma and a couple of cutaneous melanoma patients partially responded.

CDR3 size: 15 residues. Germline CDR1 MNHEY, CDR2 SVGAGI. V was clipped by 4 bases and J by 0 bases, with 10 bases between them. Some clones are missing from TCRdb's copy, which holds only in-frame ones; the method was immunoSEQ multiplex PCR. The repertoire includes about 28,000 clones, about 82% of them detected once, and 20% to 30% sits in the top ten. Regarding this clone: Its antigen is unidentified.

Points from the study as a whole: The work left the antigen specificity of expanded peripheral T cells undetermined.

This TCR derives from an adult with an advanced solid tumor such as melanoma, head and neck, liver or kidney cancer. The chain employs TRBV6-5 and TRBJ2-4; TRBD2 might be the D (6 bases). The source was CD4+ or CD8+ T cells sorted from blood, collected in a trial of the OX40 agonist ivuxolimab. The CDR3 sequence: CASSSGVLAKNIQYF. CDR3 bases: TGTGCCAGCAGTTCGGGGGTGCTAGCCAAAAACATTCAGTACTTC.